The subject of this entry is one T cell receptor beta chain. This clone was picked up one time. The clone's antigen remains unknown. Base qualities are missing; no much larger clone stands one base away. The record originates from a study of cytomegalovirus exposure and HLA in healthy donors (dated by TCRdb to about 2017). Concerning the study at large: An earlier analysis of approximately 600 of the donors reported about 290 Gb of sequence data and 117 million unique TCR beta sequences from about 200 million T cells. Roughly 5 DR-DQ haplotypes were treated as single units for association and clustering because of strong linkage in the cohort. All discovery cohort repertoires had been generated using a single sequencing platform. The T cell repertoires of 666 subjects were profiled by immunosequencing and related to cytomegalovirus serostatus. Of the roughly 430 genotyped donors, 65% to 90% fell in the genetic ancestry cluster associated with self-reported Caucasian donors. A later analysis re-analyzed previously published TCR beta repertoires from roughly 630 donors and added high-resolution HLA genotyping to study TCR occurrence patterns. To predict cytomegalovirus infection status, the study combined high-throughput TCR immunosequencing, statistical association of individual TCRs with disease status, and machine learning. Along with the approximately 650-subject first cohort, a separate validation cohort of over a hundred different subjects was used. Rather than using new phenotypic data, the later analysis identified candidate immune exposures from TCR beta sequences and from how often those sequences occurred across donors. Roughly 300 gigabases of sequencing data and around 88 million unique TCR sequences made up an early release that covered under 750 HLA-typed donors. Donor age, sex, ethnicity and CMV serostatus were compiled alongside the repertoire data. The aim of the study was to test whether cataloging public T cell receptors could identify signatures of past pathogen exposure. Typing coverage varied by locus: about 629-630 donors for A, B, C, DRB1 and DQB1; roughly 560 for DQA1; more than 600 for DPA1; approximately 450 for DPB1. Among roughly 400 genotyped donors of the cohort, an average of roughly 230,000 unique TCR beta nucleotide sequences was sequenced per donor, of which about 19% were non-productive. Class I and class II HLA loci were covered by the typing at four-digit resolution. An earlier analysis of several hundred of the donors applied high-throughput TCR beta sequencing to assess whether each TCR beta V gene segment acted as functional or pseudogenic. In a later genetic analysis, genome-wide SNP genotypes for about 55% of the roughly 700 donors were used, and that subset was treated as a discovery cohort.

Libraries were built with the immunoSEQ multiplex PCR assay. For the multiplex PCR, a mixture combining 60 forward primers for TCR Vbeta segments and 13 reverse primers for TCR Jbeta segments was used. Amplification of the CDR3 region of rearranged TCR beta genes was performed with a multiplex PCR assay on genomic DNA. Amplified TCR beta libraries were sequenced as 87-base-pair reads on the Illumina HiSeq System. In the source study's methods: In a later analysis, about 80 million unique TCR beta chains were counted across the approximately 620 repertoires, and around 10 million of these chains were shared by at least two donors. Raw reads were error-corrected and collapsed into unique sequences with a nearest-neighbor algorithm that merged closely related sequences to remove PCR and sequencing errors. Alignment of CDR3 sequences to IMGT reference sequences was used to assign V, D and J gene segments. Each retained sequence needed at least a six-nucleotide match to both a V gene segment and a J gene segment. Rearrangements were called productive when the CDR3 lacked stop codons and stayed in frame with V and J; all others were non-productive. CDR3 was defined by IMGT convention, running from the second conserved V-encoded cysteine to the conserved J-encoded phenylalanine. In an earlier analysis of around 640 of the donors, sequences lacking an unambiguous match to a single V gene segment were excluded. An earlier analysis of some 500 of the donors classified V segments as functional when productive rearrangements were above 56.7% and as segregating when the standard deviation between donors was above 5%. To diagnose cytomegalovirus status from the catalog of TCR beta chain sequences, a statistical classification framework was built. In a later analysis, V and J genes were assigned by comparing TCR nucleotide sequences against IMGT/GENE-DB human TR gene sequences. A later analysis assigned CDR3 sequences and most-parsimonious VDJ recombination scenarios with the TCRdist pipeline. In a later analysis, each TCR beta chain was defined by its CDR3 amino acid sequence together with its V-gene family, and reads without a unique V-gene family were excluded. In a later analysis, some 600 highly shared, low-generation-probability nucleotide sequences were removed to address suspected cross-contamination and a sequencing artifact. In a later analysis, a clonal expansion index was calculated for each public chain from normalized within-repertoire ranks of inferred template counts. In a later analysis, generation probabilities were computed using a VDJ recombination model fitted to out-of-frame rearrangements, and the results were checked against IGoR. A later analysis scored TCR-TCR, TCR-HLA and TCR-CMV co-occurrence with hypergeometric tests, applying a repertoire-size bias correction to TCR pairs. In a later analysis, false discovery rates were estimated by permuting HLA or CMV assignments 20 times. A later analysis grouped co-occurring TCRs with DBSCAN, adding TCRdist sequence similarity when clustering within HLA-allele-positive subsets. Co-occurrence clustering excluded repertoires with fewer than 30,000 or more than 120,000 public chains, plus five with anomalous nucleotide sharing. Entries here come from immuneACCESS through TCRdb and include only in-frame sequences with V and J called. Some clones fail to appear in such tables; in the studies checked, an unresolved V gene covers under half of the shortfall, and the cause of the remainder is unknown. That table gives V, J and clone size, and the DNA gave D and trimming. The sample table holds over 150,000 clones, of which less than 85% were seen once. The top ten constitute 1% of the sample.

In total, just over 650 healthy bone marrow donors made up the cohort. At the time of sampling, every cohort member was nominally healthy, though immune exposures that went unrecorded were likely present. The donor was CMV seronegative and was included in the group of several hundred seronegative cohort members. A peripheral blood sample was collected from each donor, and TCR beta sequencing was performed on peripheral blood mononuclear cells. Genomic DNA extraction from the blood cell samples was performed with the Qiagen DNeasy Blood Extraction Kit. Study-wide findings and limitations: Because HLA typing was missing for some donors at each locus, association tests included only the typed subset. In both the original and validation cohorts, the classifier was reported to diagnose cytomegalovirus status with high specificity and sensitivity. The 87-base-pair reads could not distinguish some IMGT-functional V segments, including TRBV6-2 and TRBV6-3, so those segments were excluded. Specific HLA alleles were associated with over 15,000 TCR beta sequences at a false discovery rate of 0.05 in a later analysis. A later analysis reported that several top co-occurrence clusters appeared linked to parvovirus B19, influenza, CMV and Epstein-Barr virus. A further reported finding was that TCR beta sequences accurately predicted the HLA-A and HLA-B alleles for most subjects in the first cohort. Correlated functional status among segregating V segments might be attributable to linkage disequilibrium, but an unknown experimental factor could not be ruled out. Strong co-occurrence of HLA alleles, especially DR and DQ, made assigning TCR associations to individual alleles difficult. Because counts were too low, about 15 rarely observed V segments, including chromosome 9 orphons, were left out of the earlier analysis of 587 of the donors. A later analysis found that most CMV-associated TCR beta chains appeared HLA-restricted, with HLA associations seemingly driven largely by CMV exposure. In a later analysis, the rate of TCR association differed among HLA loci, with DRB1 alleles having the most associated TCRs and HLA-C alleles having the fewest. The presence/absence analyses assumed that sequencing depth was roughly uniform across donors, and that assumption may not be true. In the study, around 160 TCR beta chains were listed as associated with cytomegalovirus. It was suggested by the authors that the approach could potentially be generalized to other disease states and immunological phenotypes. Immune exposure information for the cohort was limited to CMV serostatus. Most TCR sequences were observed very rarely across donors, whereas some public TCRs were present in many individuals. In a later genetic analysis, a missense DCLRE1C variant was associated with V-gene and J-gene trimming of TCR beta chains, and the association was replicated in an independent cohort. The sequencing pipeline was judged likely to have produced a cluster of highly shared sequence variants as a technical artifact. In a later genetic analysis, fewer N-insertions in productive TCRs were reported among donors in an Asian-associated ancestry cluster than the roughly 640-donor mean. A later analysis found that HLA-associated TCR beta chains were more clonally expanded and had lower generation probabilities than equally common non-associated chains. In vitro tests confirmed that a few of the cytomegalovirus-associated TCR beta chains recognize cytomegalovirus antigens. An earlier analysis of around 540 of the donors showed that most TCR beta V segments appeared in productive rearrangements either about 90% or about 30% of the time, which broadly matched IMGT annotations. The cohort was sequenced for TCR beta chains only, and without alpha or paired-chain data the features that could be detected were limited.

Based on the germline V gene, the CDR1 and CDR2 sequences are SNHLY and FYNNEI. Trimmed from V: 8 bases; trimmed from J: 6 bases; junction bases lacking a gene match: 6. Including cysteine and phenylalanine, the CDR3 has 12 amino acids. Solely the CDR3 DNA is kept, with 36 bases framed from the first base. Here the chain combines TRBV2 and TRBJ2-7; 8 bases in the junction line up with TRBD1. The material sequenced was PBMCs. The receptor's source is a boy aged 2-15 years in good health and CMV-seronegative. The CDR3 protein is CASGDRSPEQYF. The nucleotide sequence reads as follows: TGTGCCAGCGGGGACAGGTCCCCCGAGCAGTACTTC. The variable domain in full, with residues beyond the CDR3 obtained from the reference TRBV2 and TRBJ2-7 genes, is EPEVTQTPSHQVTQMGQEVILRCVPISNHLYFYWYRQILGQKVEFLVSFYNNEISEKSEIFDDQFSVERPDGSNFTLKIRSTKLEDSAMYFCASGDRSPEQYFGPGTRLTVT.